Listed below are T cell receptor beta chains from one sample, sequenced in a study of T-cell reconstitution after alpha-beta-depleted transplantation in children. TCRdb re-called the PCR reads with MiXCR, one entry per CDR3 protein. The table has 250,000 to 350,000 distinct CDR3 sequences, more than 9% seen once. The sequences come from PBMCs from the stem cell graft donor, collected from the stem cell graft. The receptor set was obtained from a human donor who donated a stem cell graft to a child with SCID. CDR3s include the opening cysteine and the closing phenylalanine or tryptophan. The D gene is left open where the match is weak. Clone size is shown for a subset of rows, as once, few, many or a class of expanded clone.

TRBJ2-3	NA	NA	12	TRBV7-9	CASSPNSDTQYF	TGTGCCAGCAGCCCAAACTCAGATACGCAGTATTTT
TRBJ2-7	NA	many	12	TRBV20-1	CSASLASYEQYF	TGCAGTGCTAGTCTAGCGTCCTACGAGCAGTACTTC
TRBJ2-4	TRBD1	NA	14	TRBV5-1	CASSFETGGNIQYF	TGCGCCAGCAGCTTTGAGACAGGGGGAAACATTCAGTACTTC
TRBJ2-7	NA	many	12	TRBV12-3/TRBV12-4	CASRAATYEQYF	TGTGCCAGCAGGGCAGCCACCTACGAGCAGTACTTC
TRBJ2-1	TRBD1	NA	16	TRBV2	CASSYGQGANYNEQFF	TGTGCCAGCAGTTACGGTCAGGGGGCGAACTACAATGAGCAGTTCTTC
TRBJ1-3	NA	many	15	TRBV3-1	CASSHTGSSGNTIYF	TGTGCCAGCAGCCATACAGGGTCGTCTGGAAACACCATATATTTT
TRBJ2-3	TRBD2	few	17	TRBV10-3	CAIRSSGGAGWTDTQYF	TGTGCCATCAGGAGCAGCGGGGGGGCCGGTTGGACAGATACGCAGTATTTT
TRBJ2-5	TRBD1	NA	14	TRBV10-3	CAISRLTGKETQYF	TGTGCCATCAGTCGATTGACAGGGAAAGAGACCCAGTACTTC
TRBJ1-1	NA	many	13	TRBV6-5	CASSFLGGTEAFF	TGTGCCAGCAGTTTTTTGGGCGGCACTGAAGCTTTCTTT
TRBJ2-2	NA	NA	14	TRBV4-2	CASSQPGLSGELFF	TGTGCCAGCAGCCAACCGGGACTGTCCGGGGAGCTGTTTTTT
TRBJ2-1	NA	NA	14	TRBV6-2/TRBV6-3	CASSYSNQYNEQFF	TGTGCCAGCAGTTACTCGAATCAGTACAATGAGCAGTTCTTC
TRBJ1-5	TRBD1	NA	15	TRBV5-5	CASSPGQLLGQPQHF	TGTGCCAGCAGCCCGGGACAGCTCCTCGGGCAGCCCCAGCATTTT
TRBJ2-7	NA	NA	12	TRBV5-1	CASSGGLDEQYF	TGCGCCAGCAGCGGGGGGTTGGACGAGCAGTACTTC
TRBJ2-2	NA	NA	15	TRBV10-3	CAISRPGTNTGELFF	TGTGCCATCAGCAGACCGGGGACAAACACCGGGGAGCTGTTTTTT
TRBJ1-3	NA	NA	13	TRBV3-1	CASSQDRANTIYF	TGTGCCAGCAGCCAAGATAGGGCAAACACCATATATTTT
TRBJ2-3	TRBD2	once	15	TRBV5-5	CASSTRTSGRDTQYF	TGTGCCAGCAGCACCCGGACTAGCGGGAGGGATACGCAGTATTTT
TRBJ1-1	NA	NA	14	TRBV10-3	CAISGGRGNTEAFF	TGTGCCATCAGTGGCGGAAGGGGGAACACTGAAGCTTTCTTT
TRBJ1-2	NA	NA	15	TRBV12-3/TRBV12-4	CASRITQGGEYGYTF	TGTGCCAGCAGGATCACTCAAGGGGGGGAATATGGCTACACCTTC
TRBJ2-2	NA	NA	14	TRBV27	CASGRRESTGELFF	TGTGCCAGCGGTAGAAGGGAGAGCACCGGGGAGCTGTTTTTT
TRBJ2-3	NA	few	14	TRBV4-1	CASSSPDGADTQYF	TGCGCCAGCAGCTCGCCCGACGGAGCAGATACGCAGTATTTT
TRBJ2-5	TRBD1	NA	16	TRBV6-5	CASSYSAGGWGETQYF	TGTGCCAGCAGTTACTCGGCAGGGGGCTGGGGAGAGACCCAGTACTTC
TRBJ2-3	TRBD2	NA	17	TRBV2	CASSAIVGAGETYTQYF	TGTGCCAGCAGCGCCATAGTAGGAGCGGGGGAGACATATACGCAGTATTTT
TRBJ1-2	NA	NA	14	TRBV9	CASSVGAGNYGYTF	TGTGCCAGCAGCGTAGGTGCCGGGAACTATGGCTACACCTTC
TRBJ2-1	TRBD2	many	14	TRBV20-1	CSARYRGGTNEQFF	TGCAGTGCTAGATACCGGGGGGGTACAAATGAGCAGTTCTTC
TRBJ2-7	NA	NA	14	TRBV4-1	CASSRTSGDSEQYF	TGCGCCAGCAGCCGGACGAGCGGGGACAGCGAGCAGTACTTC
TRBJ1-6	TRBD1	NA	15	TRBV7-8	CASSLGQGANSPLHF	TGTGCCAGCAGCTTAGGTCAGGGGGCAAATTCACCCCTCCACTTT
TRBJ2-1	NA	NA	16	TRBV5-1	CASSPKDLSSYNEQFF	TGCGCCAGCAGCCCCAAGGACCTTAGCTCCTACAATGAGCAGTTCTTC
TRBJ1-2	NA	NA	14	TRBV18	CASSPGQEFYGYTF	TGTGCCAGCTCACCAGGGCAGGAGTTCTATGGCTACACCTTC
TRBJ2-5	NA	NA	14	TRBV10-3	CAIRDASKRETQYF	TGTGCCATCAGAGACGCCTCCAAGCGGGAGACCCAGTACTTC
TRBJ2-1	NA	few	14	TRBV7-9	CASTPRTSLNEQFF	TGTGCCAGCACCCCCAGGACCTCCCTTAATGAGCAGTTCTTC
TRBJ2-4	TRBD1	many	16	TRBV7-2	CASSSLRGGELNIQYF	TGTGCCAGCAGCTCCCTGAGAGGGGGCGAACTAAACATTCAGTACTTC
TRBJ2-1	TRBD2	few	13	TRBV7-9	CASMLGEGDEQFF	TGTGCCAGCATGCTTGGGGAGGGAGATGAGCAGTTCTTC
TRBJ2-7	TRBD1	NA	14	TRBV6-1	CASSPGTGFYEQYF	TGTGCCAGCAGTCCCGGGACAGGGTTCTACGAGCAGTACTTC
TRBJ2-7	TRBD1	few	14	TRBV7-3	CASSRGQGAREQYF	TGTGCCAGCAGCCGTGGACAGGGGGCGCGCGAGCAGTACTTC
TRBJ2-7	TRBD1	NA	16	TRBV9	CASSVGLGQGAYEQYF	TGTGCCAGCAGCGTAGGATTGGGACAGGGAGCCTACGAGCAGTACTTC
TRBJ2-7	TRBD2	few	14	TRBV20-1	CSARDQAGDYEQYF	TGCAGTGCTAGAGATCAGGCGGGAGACTACGAGCAGTACTTC
TRBJ2-1	NA	many	16	TRBV6-5	CASSLTDSFDIFFLYF	TGTGCCAGCAGTCTGACGGACAGTTTTGATATATTTTTCCTGTACTTC
TRBJ1-1	NA	many	13	TRBV7-9	CATILVENTEAFF	TGTGCCACTATCTTAGTGGAGAACACTGAAGCTTTCTTT
TRBJ2-2	TRBD1	NA	16	TRBV10-1	CASSERTGLNTGELFF	TGCGCCAGCAGTGAGCGGACAGGATTGAACACCGGGGAGCTGTTTTTT
TRBJ2-1	TRBD1	many	15	TRBV7-8	CASSSGDSTYNEQFF	TGTGCCAGCAGCTCAGGGGACAGCACCTACAATGAGCAGTTCTTC
TRBJ2-3	TRBD2	NA	15	TRBV15	CATSRPSGNTDTQYF	TGTGCCACCAGCAGACCTAGCGGCAACACAGATACGCAGTATTTT
TRBJ2-3	TRBD2	few	17	TRBV7-8	CASSPWTSGGATDTQYF	TGTGCCAGCAGCCCCTGGACTAGCGGGGGGGCAACAGATACGCAGTATTTT
TRBJ2-5	NA	NA	15	TRBV2	CASTPVGGTSETQYF	TGTGCCAGCACTCCTGTCGGGGGAACATCGGAGACCCAGTACTTC
TRBJ2-1	NA	NA	15	TRBV5-1	CASSSDGSSYNEQFF	TGCGCCAGCAGCTCAGACGGGAGCTCCTACAATGAGCAGTTCTTC